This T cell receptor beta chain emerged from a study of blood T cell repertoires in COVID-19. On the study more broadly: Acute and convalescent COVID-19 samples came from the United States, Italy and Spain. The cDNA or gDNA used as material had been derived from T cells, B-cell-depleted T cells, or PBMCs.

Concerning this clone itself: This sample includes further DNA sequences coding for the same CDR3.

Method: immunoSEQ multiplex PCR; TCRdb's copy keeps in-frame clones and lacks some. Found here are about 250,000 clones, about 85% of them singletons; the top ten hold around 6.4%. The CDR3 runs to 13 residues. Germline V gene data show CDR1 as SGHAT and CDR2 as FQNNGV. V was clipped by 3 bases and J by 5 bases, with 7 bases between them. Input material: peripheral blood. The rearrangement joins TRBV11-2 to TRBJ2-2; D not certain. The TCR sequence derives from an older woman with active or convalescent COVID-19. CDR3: CASSFRGTGELFF. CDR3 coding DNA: TGTGCCAGCAGCTTCCGCGGAACCGGGGAGCTGTTTTTT.